This T cell receptor (beta chain) came from a study of control samples from healthy donors and cancer patients (dated by TCRdb to the early 2020s). The library was generated by the immunoSEQ multiplex PCR assay. Here the immuneACCESS table is served through TCRdb, limited to in-frame sequences with V and J called. Missing clones are a known gap in these copies; in checked studies unresolved V genes cover under half, and the rest lacks a known reason. The sample records tens of thousands of clones, roughly 89% of which are singletons. The top ten constitute around 17% of the sample. In regard to this clone: This clone's antigen is unknown. No per-base quality is available; no much larger clone lies one base away.

Cut back by 1 base and 8 bases, the V and J ends lie 12 bases apart. Counted from cysteine to phenylalanine, this CDR3 has 14 amino acids. Only CDR3 DNA remains: 42 bases, in frame from the first base. From a lookup of the germline V gene (reference sequence), CDR1 and CDR2 are LGHDT and YNNKEL. This clonotype was sampled from a man over 45 in good health. The material sequenced was blood. Recombination linked TRBV3-1 (or the pseudogene TRBV3-2) to TRBJ1-3, with the D gene call left open. The nucleotide sequence reads as follows: TGTGCCAGCAGCCAAGGCGAAGTTATAGACACCATATATTTT. Its protein reads: CASSQGEVIDTIYF.